The present T cell receptor beta chain was sequenced within a study of T cell responses to AZD1222 COVID-19 vaccine. General study points: With two AZD1222 doses given, Spike-specific TCR breadth and depth both rose. Unmutated variant regions reportedly attract nearly half of all spike-specific TCRs.

Only in-frame clones appear in the TCRdb table, and some are missing; sequencing was by immunoSEQ multiplex PCR. The table includes roughly 180,000 clones, around 93% detected once. This CDR3 comprises 17 residues. Looked up from germline, CDR1 is MGHRA and CDR2 is YSYEKL. Trimming left V 1 base short and J 5 bases short, with 18 bases between. Concerning this clone itself: Its target is not known.

The sequence was obtained from an adult who received the MenACWY meningococcal vaccine as a control. The specimen comprised peripheral blood, sampled 28 days after the second dose of the MenACWY control vaccine. This chain connects TRBV4-1 to TRBJ1-5, with D possibly being TRBD1 (6 bases). Here the CDR3 DNA reads TGCGCCAGCAGCCAAGGAGCATGGCAGGGGATCGATCAGCCCCAGCATTTT. This encodes CASSQGAWQGIDQPQHF.